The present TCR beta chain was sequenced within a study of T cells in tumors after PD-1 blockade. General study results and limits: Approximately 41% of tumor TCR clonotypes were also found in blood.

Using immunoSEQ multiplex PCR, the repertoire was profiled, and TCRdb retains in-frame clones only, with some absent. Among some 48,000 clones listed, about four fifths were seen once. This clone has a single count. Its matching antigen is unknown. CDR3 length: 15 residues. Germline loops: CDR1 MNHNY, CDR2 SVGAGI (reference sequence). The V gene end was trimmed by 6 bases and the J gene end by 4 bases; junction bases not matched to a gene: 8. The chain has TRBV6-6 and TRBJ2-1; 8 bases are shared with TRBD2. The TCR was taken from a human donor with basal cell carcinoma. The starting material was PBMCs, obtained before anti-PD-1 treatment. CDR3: CASSLAGRAYNEQFF. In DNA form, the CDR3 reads TGTGCCAGCAGCTTAGCGGGGCGAGCGTACAATGAGCAGTTCTTC.